These 10 T cell receptor beta chains were all obtained from the same sample, sequenced in a study of human T cells and chemical hapten exposure. Time point defined: patch test 2, 6 weeks after DPC sensitization. Treatment noted: therapeutic diphenylcyclopropenone sensitization with weekly scalp DPC. TCRdb recomputed calls from the RACE reads with MiXCR, one row per CDR3 protein. The sample contains approximately 87,000 distinct CDR3 sequences, over 10% of which appear only once. This sample comprised whole blood, obtained in connection with sensitization to the hapten diphenylcyclopropenone (DPC). The receptor set was obtained from a woman in her thirties or forties with alopecia areata. Some clones in this sample may be carry-over from other donors' samples.

This clonotype came up many times. The chain recombines TRBV2 with TRBJ1-1; possible D gene TRBD1, 5 bases. The germline V gene encodes CDR1 SNHLY and CDR2 FYNNEI. Trimming took off 6 bases at V and 5 bases at J, with 10 bases between the two ends. The CDR3 runs 12 residues. Here the CDR3 DNA reads TGTGCCAGCAGACATGGGGGGACTGAAGCTTTCTTT. Its translation: CASRHGGTEAFF.

This clonotype came up many times. The J gene is TRBJ2-1, the V gene TRBV4-3; the D is unclear. Germline V gene data show CDR1 as LGHNA and CDR2 as YSLEER. The CDR3 runs 12 residues. Trimming removed 3 bases at V and 13 bases at J, with 13 bases between. The DNA of the CDR3 is TGCGCCAGCAGCCAGACGACCGGGCCCCAGTTCTTC. This translates into CASSQTTGPQFF.

This clonotype came up a few times. CDR3 DNA sequence: TGTGCCAGCAGTGAATTTCGGGGTACCTATGGCTACACCTTC. Residues: CASSEFRGTYGYTF. The chain employs TRBV25-1 and TRBJ1-2; D not resolved. The germline V and J ends were trimmed by 1 base and 4 bases, with 10 bases remaining between them. The CDR3 is made up of 14 amino acids. Germline CDR1 MGHDK, CDR2 SYGVNS.

This clonotype was counted a few times. V and J are TRBV7-2 and TRBJ2-7; D gene unclear. Germline V gives CDR1 SGHTA, CDR2 FQGNSA. This CDR3 is 14 amino acids long. V shed 4 bases and J shed 0 bases, with 10 bases lying between them. The CDR3 DNA reads as TGTGCCAGCAGCTCAGACCGGTCCTCCTACGAGCAGTACTTC. Translating gives CASSSDRSSYEQYF. The full variable domain, in which reference TRBV7-2 and TRBJ2-7 provide the parts outside the CDR3, is GAGVSQSPSNKVTEKGKDVELRCDPISGHTALYWYRQSLGQGLEFLIYFQGNSAPDKSGLPSDRFSAERTGGSVSTLTIQRTQQEDSAVYLCASSSDRSSYEQYFGPGTRLTVT.

A few counts support this clonotype. V usage is TRBV20-1 and J usage is TRBJ2-3; D unresolved. With 1 base removed from V and 0 bases from J, the gap between germline ends came to 17 bases. This CDR3 comprises 17 residues. Germline V gene sequence: CDR1 DFQATT, CDR2 SNEGSKA (reference sequence). CDR3 loop: CSARAPPQRSSTDTQYF. As DNA, the CDR3 is TGCAGTGCTAGAGCTCCCCCACAGCGCTCTAGCACAGATACGCAGTATTTT.

The V gene is TRBV7-2, the J gene TRBJ2-5, with D perhaps matching TRBD1 or TRBD2 (5 bases each). This CDR3 contains 15 residues. Looked up from germline, CDR1 is SGHTA and CDR2 is FQGNSA. V was pared by 2 bases and J by 5 bases, with 15 bases between. CDR3 loop: CASSLSSRVWETQYF. As DNA, the CDR3 is TGTGCCAGCAGCTTATCTAGCAGGGTCTGGGAGACCCAGTACTTC.

In this sample, this clonotype turned up many times. The rearrangement links TRBV5-4 to TRBJ2-7; 14 bases map to TRBD2. The trim removed 4 bases at V and 5 bases at J, leaving 11 bases unmatched. The CDR3 is 17 residues long. Germline V CDR1 and CDR2: SGHNT, YYREEE (reference sequence). The CDR3 bases are TGTGCCAGCAGCCCGGAGACTAGCGGGAGGGGAAGGAACGAGCAGTACTTC. Residues: CASSPETSGRGRNEQYF.

At least ten counts were recorded for this clonotype. The V and J genes are TRBV20-1 and TRBJ2-5; D call uncertain. Germline assignment: CDR1 DFQATT and CDR2 SNEGSKA (reference sequence). V lost 6 bases and J lost 8, with 28 bases in between. There are 16 residues in the CDR3. CDR3 sequence (DNA): TGCAGTGCAAACGGTGACCTCATAGCCGGGTCCCACACCCAGTACTTC. Translated: CSANGDLIAGSHTQYF.

This clonotype was detected many times. J is TRBJ2-3 and V is TRBV6-5, with a weak D call TRBD2 (6 bases). With 2 bases removed from V and 2 bases from J, the gap between germline ends came to 8 bases. This CDR3 comprises 14 residues. The germline gives CDR1 MNHEY, CDR2 SVGAGI. The CDR3 here is CASSYAGFTDTQYF. As DNA, the CDR3 is TGTGCCAGCAGTTACGCGGGGTTCACAGATACGCAGTATTTT.

The gene calls are TRBV4-2 and TRBJ2-7, with 11 bases fitting TRBD2. The CDR3 covers 16 residues. With 4 bases clipped from V and 7 bases from J, the junction kept 12 bases outside the gene matches. Looked up from germline, CDR1 is LGHNA and CDR2 is YNFKEQ. The CDR3 loop reads CASSPGFLGLAEEQYF. The CDR3 coding sequence is TGTGCCAGCAGCCCGGGATTCCTGGGACTAGCGGAAGAGCAGTACTTC.